This is a list of T cell receptor beta chains from one sample in a study of blood T cell repertoires in COVID-19. Libraries were prepared by immunoSEQ multiplex PCR; TCRdb keeps only in-frame clonotypes and omits some of them. This sample yields roughly 340,000 clones, of which roughly 86% are seen a single time; roughly 1.9% belongs to the top ten. Specimen: PBMCs or T cells enriched from blood (not recorded which). These receptors all come from a man aged 35 to 55 in a cohort exposed to, infected with or recovered from COVID-19 (not recorded which). Each CDR3 is given with its conserved first and last residue. D genes are given only for firm matches. Size is stated for part of the rows, as once, few or many counts, or as a class when the clone is expanded.

V gene	J gene	D gene	clone size	CDR3 protein	CDR3 DNA
TRBV6-5	TRBJ1-2	NA	NA	CASSYSQAPGGYTF	TGTGCCAGCAGTTACTCGCAGGCCCCTGGAGGCTACACCTTC
TRBV19	TRBJ1-1	NA	NA	CASSMYGGTMNTEAFF	TGTGCCAGTAGTATGTACGGGGGGACTATGAACACTGAAGCTTTCTTT
TRBV29-1	TRBJ2-5	NA	few	CSVSEGQETQYF	TGCAGCGTTTCCGAGGGACAAGAGACCCAGTACTTC
TRBV5-1	TRBJ2-5	TRBD1	NA	CASSLGTGLQETQYF	TGCGCCAGCAGCTTGGGGACAGGGTTACAAGAGACCCAGTACTTC
TRBV5-5	TRBJ1-3	NA	once	CASSLAGFGNTIYF	TGTGCCAGCAGCTTGGCGGGTTTTGGAAACACCATATATTTT
TRBV5-1	TRBJ1-6	NA	NA	CASSVETATRKSPLHF	TGCGCCAGCAGCGTTGAGACAGCGACAAGGAAGTCACCCCTCCACTTT
TRBV3-1/TRBV3-2	TRBJ2-3	NA	NA	CASSQSPTSTDTQYF	TGTGCCAGCAGCCAAAGCCCCACTAGCACAGATACGCAGTATTTT
TRBV6-5	TRBJ1-3	TRBD1	NA	CASRRQGISGNTIYF	TGTGCCAGCAGACGACAGGGGATCTCTGGAAACACCATATATTTT
TRBV3-1/TRBV3-2	TRBJ2-1	NA	few	CASSQVAPYNEQFF	TGTGCCAGCAGCCAAGTCGCGCCCTACAATGAGCAGTTCTTC
TRBV19	TRBJ1-2	TRBD1	NA	CASSMGTGIYYGYTF	TGTGCCAGTAGTATGGGGACAGGGATTTACTATGGCTACACCTTC
TRBV18	TRBJ1-6	TRBD1	NA	CASSPDRGSPLHF	TGTGCCAGCTCACCAGACAGGGGATCACCCCTCCACTTT
TRBV7-9	TRBJ2-7	TRBD1	NA	CASSSRDSTSYEQYF	TGTGCCAGCAGCTCCCGGGACAGCACCTCCTACGAGCAGTACTTC
TRBV27	TRBJ2-2	NA	NA	CASRLRLNTGELFF	TGTGCCAGCAGGCTTCGACTGAACACCGGGGAGCTGTTTTTT
TRBV24-1	TRBJ2-1	TRBD2	NA	CATSDGLAEQFF	TGTGCCACCAGTGATGGACTAGCGGAGCAGTTCTTC
TRBV5-6	TRBJ1-2	NA	once	CASSPGLNYGYTF	TGTGCCAGCAGCCCAGGGTTAAACTATGGCTACACCTTC
TRBV18	TRBJ1-1	NA	NA	CASSPPTGFGNTEAFF	TGTGCCAGCTCACCCCCAACAGGGTTCGGGAACACTGAAGCTTTCTTT
TRBV7-9	TRBJ2-7	TRBD1	NA	CASSPTGTESYEQYF	TGTGCCAGCAGCCCGACCGGGACAGAGAGCTACGAGCAGTACTTC
TRBV13	TRBJ1-6	NA	NA	CASSLVGGGNSPLHF	TGTGCCAGCAGCTTAGTGGGGGGGGGTAATTCACCCCTCCACTTT
TRBV10-3	TRBJ2-2	TRBD1	NA	CATNRGTLQVFNTGELFF	TGTGCCACAAACAGGGGAACTTTACAGGTATTCAACACCGGGGAGCTGTTTTTT
TRBV5-6	TRBJ1-1	NA	NA	CASSYLGNTEAFF	TGTGCCAGCAGCTATCTAGGGAACACTGAAGCTTTCTTT
TRBV5-1	TRBJ1-1	TRBD1	many	CASSDQTGEAFF	TGCGCCAGCAGCGATCAGACAGGGGAAGCTTTCTTT
TRBV18	TRBJ2-2	NA	NA	CASFLSGANTGELFF	TGTGCCAGCTTCCTTAGCGGAGCGAACACCGGGGAGCTGTTTTTT
TRBV10-1	TRBJ2-1	TRBD2	NA	CASSASLANEQFF	TGCGCCAGCAGCGCCTCACTAGCGAATGAGCAGTTCTTC
TRBV2	TRBJ2-7	TRBD2	NA	CASSATLAGLGEQYF	TGTGCCAGCAGTGCCACACTAGCGGGCCTTGGGGAGCAGTACTTC
TRBV19	TRBJ2-7	TRBD1	NA	CASKPGQGSYEQYF	TGTGCCAGCAAACCGGGACAGGGTTCCTACGAGCAGTACTTC
TRBV5-4	TRBJ1-1	NA	NA	CASSWKGRRMNTEAFF	TGTGCCAGCAGCTGGAAGGGGAGGCGCATGAACACTGAAGCTTTCTTT
TRBV29-1	TRBJ2-7	TRBD1	NA	CSVDSQGASSYEQYF	TGCAGCGTTGACTCTCAGGGGGCCAGCTCCTACGAGCAGTACTTC
TRBV18	TRBJ1-2	NA	few	CASSPPTRQGYTF	TGTGCCAGCTCACCACCCACTAGGCAGGGCTACACCTTC
TRBV7-6	TRBJ2-7	TRBD1	NA	CASSLGTGALSYEQYF	TGTGCCAGCAGCTTAGGGACAGGGGCCTTATCCTACGAGCAGTACTTC
TRBV16	TRBJ1-5	TRBD1	NA	CASSQRQGRQPQHF	TGTGCCAGCAGCCAAAGACAGGGTCGTCAGCCCCAGCATTTT
TRBV11-2	TRBJ1-5	NA	NA	CASSPTGLGQPQHF	TGTGCCAGCAGCCCAACAGGGTTAGGACAGCCCCAGCATTTT
TRBV18	TRBJ1-2	TRBD1	NA	CASSPPWTGGVGGYTF	TGTGCCAGCTCACCACCGTGGACAGGGGGAGTGGGTGGCTACACCTTC
TRBV24-1	TRBJ2-3	NA	NA	CATSAQETDTQYF	TGTGCCACCAGTGCACAGGAGACAGATACGCAGTATTTT
TRBV5-1	TRBJ2-1	NA	NA	CASSLDQGHYNEQFF	TGCGCCAGCAGCTTGGATCAGGGGCACTACAATGAGCAGTTCTTC
TRBV7-2	TRBJ2-2	TRBD2	NA	CASSFSSGPTGELFF	TGTGCCAGCAGCTTTTCTAGCGGACCTACCGGGGAGCTGTTTTTT
TRBV28	TRBJ2-7	TRBD2	NA	CASGLLPGTSKYEQYF	TGTGCCAGCGGATTACTTCCCGGGACTAGCAAGTACGAGCAGTACTTC
TRBV30	TRBJ1-1	NA	once	CAWSPPRTGGGEAFF	TGTGCCTGGAGCCCACCCCGGACGGGGGGCGGTGAAGCTTTCTTT
TRBV9	TRBJ2-3	NA	NA	CASSVEAGAIHTDTQYF	TGTGCCAGCAGCGTAGAAGCAGGTGCGATTCATACAGATACGCAGTATTTT
TRBV7-9	TRBJ2-6	TRBD1	NA	CASSLVTGPANVLTF	TGTGCCAGCAGCTTAGTGACAGGGCCTGCCAACGTCCTGACTTTC
TRBV19	TRBJ1-5	TRBD1	NA	CASSPGQGGNQPQHF	TGTGCCAGTAGTCCGGGACAGGGAGGGAATCAGCCCCAGCATTTT
TRBV7-9	TRBJ2-2	TRBD2	NA	CASSKTGTSTGELFF	TGTGCCAGCAGCAAGACTGGGACTAGCACCGGGGAGCTGTTTTTT
TRBV9	TRBJ1-1	NA	NA	CASSDGATEAFF	TGTGCCAGCAGCGATGGGGCTACTGAAGCTTTCTTT
TRBV5-1	TRBJ1-6	NA	NA	CASSLEGAGSPLHF	TGCGCCAGCAGCTTGGAAGGGGCAGGTTCACCCCTCCACTTT
TRBV4-2	TRBJ2-7	NA	NA	CASSHMMEQKSYEQYF	TGTGCCAGCAGCCACATGATGGAGCAGAAATCGTACGAGCAGTACTTC
TRBV6-4	TRBJ2-7	NA	NA	CASSPSGDSSYEQYF	TGTGCCAGCAGTCCATCGGGGGACTCCTCCTACGAGCAGTACTTC
TRBV30	TRBJ2-5	TRBD2	NA	CAAGTSGRSNQETQYF	TGTGCCGCCGGGACTAGCGGGAGGTCGAACCAAGAGACCCAGTACTTC
TRBV6-5	TRBJ1-2	TRBD1	NA	CASSPGGVDYGYTF	TGTGCCAGCAGCCCAGGGGGTGTAGACTATGGCTACACCTTC
TRBV19	TRBJ2-1	TRBD2	NA	CASSNQADGRDEQFF	TGTGCCAGTAGTAACCAGGCGGACGGGAGGGATGAGCAGTTCTTC
TRBV2	TRBJ2-2	TRBD2	once	CASQRRSGRYTGELFF	TGTGCCAGCCAACGAAGGAGCGGGAGGTACACCGGGGAGCTGTTTTTT
TRBV2	TRBJ1-5	NA	NA	CASSEAGANGQPQHF	TGTGCCAGCAGTGAGGCAGGGGCAAATGGTCAGCCCCAGCATTTT
TRBV28	TRBJ1-1	NA	NA	CASSRELRGEAFF	TGTGCCAGCAGCCGGGAGTTAAGAGGTGAAGCTTTCTTT